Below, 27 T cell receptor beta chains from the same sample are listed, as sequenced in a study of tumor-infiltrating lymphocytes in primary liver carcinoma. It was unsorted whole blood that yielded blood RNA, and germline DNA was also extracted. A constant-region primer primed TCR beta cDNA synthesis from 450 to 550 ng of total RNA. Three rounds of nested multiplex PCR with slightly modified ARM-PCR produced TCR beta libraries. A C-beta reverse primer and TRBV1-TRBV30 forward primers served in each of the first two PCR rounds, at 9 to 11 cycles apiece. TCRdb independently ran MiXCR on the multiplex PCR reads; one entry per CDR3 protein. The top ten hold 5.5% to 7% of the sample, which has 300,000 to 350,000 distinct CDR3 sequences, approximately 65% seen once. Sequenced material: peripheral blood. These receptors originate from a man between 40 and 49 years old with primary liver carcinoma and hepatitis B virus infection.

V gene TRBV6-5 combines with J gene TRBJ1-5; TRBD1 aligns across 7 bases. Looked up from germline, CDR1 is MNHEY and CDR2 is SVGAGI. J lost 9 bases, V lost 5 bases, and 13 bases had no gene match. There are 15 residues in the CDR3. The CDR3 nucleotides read TGTGCCAGCAGTCTTATGGGGGACAGCGCTTCGCCCCAGCATTTT. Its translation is CASSLMGDSASPQHF.

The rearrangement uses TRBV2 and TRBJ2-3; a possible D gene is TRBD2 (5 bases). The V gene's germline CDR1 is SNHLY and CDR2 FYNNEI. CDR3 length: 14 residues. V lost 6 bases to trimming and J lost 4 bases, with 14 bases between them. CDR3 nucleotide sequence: TGTGCCAGCAGGGGGTCCTTCGGGGCAGATACGCAGTATTTT. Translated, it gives CASRGSFGADTQYF.

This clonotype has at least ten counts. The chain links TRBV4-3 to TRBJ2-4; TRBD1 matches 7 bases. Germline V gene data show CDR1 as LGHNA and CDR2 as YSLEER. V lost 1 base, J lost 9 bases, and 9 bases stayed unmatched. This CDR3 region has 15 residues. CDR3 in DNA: TGCGCCAGCAGCCAAGCCCCGGGACAGTTAGGCATTCAGTACTTC. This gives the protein CASSQAPGQLGIQYF.

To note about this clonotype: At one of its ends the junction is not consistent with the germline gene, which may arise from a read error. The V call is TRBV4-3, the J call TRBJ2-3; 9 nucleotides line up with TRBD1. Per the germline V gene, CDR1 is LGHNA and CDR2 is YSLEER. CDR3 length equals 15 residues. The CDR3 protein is CTSNQSGQGRDTQYF. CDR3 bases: TGCACCAGCAACCAATCAGGACAGGGGCGGGATACGCAGTATTTT.

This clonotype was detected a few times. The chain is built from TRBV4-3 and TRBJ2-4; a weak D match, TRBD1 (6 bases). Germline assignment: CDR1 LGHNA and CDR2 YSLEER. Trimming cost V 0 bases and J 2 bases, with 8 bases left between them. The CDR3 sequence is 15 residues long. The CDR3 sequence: CASSQDRGTKNIQYF. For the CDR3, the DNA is TGCGCCAGCAGCCAAGACAGGGGCACCAAAAACATTCAGTACTTC.

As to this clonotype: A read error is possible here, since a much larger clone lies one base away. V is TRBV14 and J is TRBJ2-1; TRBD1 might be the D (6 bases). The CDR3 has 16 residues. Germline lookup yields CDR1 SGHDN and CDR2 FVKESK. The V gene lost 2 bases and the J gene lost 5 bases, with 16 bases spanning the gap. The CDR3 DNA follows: TGTGCCAGCAGCCAACGACAGGAGGTAAGAAACAATGAGCAGTTCTTC. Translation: CASSQRQEVRNNEQFF.

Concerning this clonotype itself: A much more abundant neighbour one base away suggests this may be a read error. This CDR3 is CASSYRPWRGPNNEQFF. The CDR3, as DNA: TGTGCCAGCAGTTACCGACCGTGGAGGGGTCCCAACAATGAGCAGTTCTTC. The chain employs TRBV6-6 and TRBJ2-1, with D possibly TRBD2 on 6 matching bases. V was shortened by 2 bases and J by 5 bases, with 19 bases between the two germline ends. The CDR3 sequence is 17 residues long. Germline V lookup: CDR1 MNHNY, CDR2 SVGAGI (reference sequence).

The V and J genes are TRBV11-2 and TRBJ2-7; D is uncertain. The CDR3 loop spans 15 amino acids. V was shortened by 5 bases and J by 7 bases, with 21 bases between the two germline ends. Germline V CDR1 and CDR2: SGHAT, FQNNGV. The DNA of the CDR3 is TGTGCCAGCAGCCGAGGAAGGTCACACGGAGAGGAGCAGTACTTC. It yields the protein CASSRGRSHGEEQYF. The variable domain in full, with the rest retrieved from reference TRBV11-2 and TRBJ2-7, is EAGVAQSPRYKIIEKRQSVAFWCNPISGHATLYWYQQILGQGPKLLIQFQNNGVVDDSQLPKDRFSAERLKGVDSTLKIQPAKLEDSAVYLCASSRGRSHGEEQYFGPGTRLTVT.

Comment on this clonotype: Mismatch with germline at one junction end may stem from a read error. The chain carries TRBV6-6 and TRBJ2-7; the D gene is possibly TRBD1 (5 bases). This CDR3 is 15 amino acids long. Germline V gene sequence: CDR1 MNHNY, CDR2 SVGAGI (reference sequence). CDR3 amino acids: CASSPGQTRVYGQYF. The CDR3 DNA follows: TGTGCCAGCAGCCCCGGGCAAACCAGGGTCTACGGGCAGTACTTC.

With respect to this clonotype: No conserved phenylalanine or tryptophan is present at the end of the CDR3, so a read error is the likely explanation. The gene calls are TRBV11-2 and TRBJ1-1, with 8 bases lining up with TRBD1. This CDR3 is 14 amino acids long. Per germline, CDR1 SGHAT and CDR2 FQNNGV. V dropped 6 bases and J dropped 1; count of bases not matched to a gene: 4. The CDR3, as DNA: TGTGCCAGCAGTCGAGGACAGGGGAACACTGAAGCTTTCTTA. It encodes CASSRGQGNTEAFL.

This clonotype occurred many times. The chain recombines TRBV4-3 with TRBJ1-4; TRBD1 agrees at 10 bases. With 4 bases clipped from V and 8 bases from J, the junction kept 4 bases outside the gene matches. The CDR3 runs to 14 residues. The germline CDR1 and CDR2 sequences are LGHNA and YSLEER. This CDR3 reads CASSLTGGGEKLFF. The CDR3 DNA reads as TGCGCCAGCAGCCTGACAGGGGGCGGCGAAAAACTGTTTTTT.

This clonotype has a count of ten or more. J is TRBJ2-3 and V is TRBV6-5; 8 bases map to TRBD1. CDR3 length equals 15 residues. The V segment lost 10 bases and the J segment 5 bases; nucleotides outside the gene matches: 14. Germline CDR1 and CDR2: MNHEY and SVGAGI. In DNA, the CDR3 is TGTGCCACCTCCCGGACAGGGAAGGGAATAGATACGCAGTATTTT. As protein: CATSRTGKGIDTQYF.

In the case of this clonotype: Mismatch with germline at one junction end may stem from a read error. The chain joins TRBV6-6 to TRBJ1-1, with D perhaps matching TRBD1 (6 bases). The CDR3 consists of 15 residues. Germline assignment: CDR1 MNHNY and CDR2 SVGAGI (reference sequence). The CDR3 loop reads CANSSGRGGDTEAFF. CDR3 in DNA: TGTGCCAACAGTTCCGGGAGGGGGGGGGACACTGAAGCTTTCTTT.

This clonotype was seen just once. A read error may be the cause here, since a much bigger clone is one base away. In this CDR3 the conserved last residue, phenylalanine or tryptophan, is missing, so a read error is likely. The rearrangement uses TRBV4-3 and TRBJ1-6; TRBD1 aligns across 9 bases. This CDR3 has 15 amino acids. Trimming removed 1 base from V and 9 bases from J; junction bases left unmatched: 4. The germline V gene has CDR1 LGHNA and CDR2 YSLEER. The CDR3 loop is CASSQGTGASSPLHS. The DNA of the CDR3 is TGCGCCAGCAGCCAAGGGACAGGGGCCAGTTCACCCCTCCACTCT.

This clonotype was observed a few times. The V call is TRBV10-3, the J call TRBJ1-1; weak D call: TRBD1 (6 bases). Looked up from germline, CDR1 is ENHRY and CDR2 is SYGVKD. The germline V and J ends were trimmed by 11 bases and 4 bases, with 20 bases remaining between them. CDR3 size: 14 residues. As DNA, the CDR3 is TGTGCCGCCCAGCCCCAGGGGCGGGTCACTGAAGCTTTCTTT. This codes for CAAQPQGRVTEAFF.

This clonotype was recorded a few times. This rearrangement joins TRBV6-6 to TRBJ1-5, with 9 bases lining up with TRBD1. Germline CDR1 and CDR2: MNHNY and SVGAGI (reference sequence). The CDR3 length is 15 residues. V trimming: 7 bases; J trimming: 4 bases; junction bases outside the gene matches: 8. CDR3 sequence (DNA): TGTGCCAGCAAGTTAGACAGGGGGACTAATCAGCCCCAGCATTTT. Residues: CASKLDRGTNQPQHF.

The CDR3 spells CASSQDLSQGTDTQYF. CDR3 sequence (DNA): TGTGCCAGCAGCCAAGATCTTTCCCAAGGCACAGATACGCAGTATTTT. V is TRBV14 and J is TRBJ2-3; D is uncertain. This CDR3 contains 16 residues. Trimming cost V 0 bases and J 1 base, with 11 bases left between them. CDR1 SGHDN and CDR2 FVKESK come from the germline V gene.

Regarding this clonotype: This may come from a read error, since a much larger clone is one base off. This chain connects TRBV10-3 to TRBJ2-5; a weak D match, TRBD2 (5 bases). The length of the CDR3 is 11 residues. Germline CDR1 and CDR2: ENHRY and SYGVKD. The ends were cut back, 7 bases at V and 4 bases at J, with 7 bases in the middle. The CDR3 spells CAINGGETQYF. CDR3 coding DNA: TGTGCCATCAATGGAGGAGAGACCCAGTACTTC.

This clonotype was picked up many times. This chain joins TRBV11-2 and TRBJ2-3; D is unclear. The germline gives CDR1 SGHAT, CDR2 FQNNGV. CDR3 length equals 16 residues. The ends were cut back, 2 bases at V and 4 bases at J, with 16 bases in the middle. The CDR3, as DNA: TGTGCCAGCAGCTTAAAGGTTGCCCTCTATTCAGATACGCAGTATTTT. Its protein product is CASSLKVALYSDTQYF.

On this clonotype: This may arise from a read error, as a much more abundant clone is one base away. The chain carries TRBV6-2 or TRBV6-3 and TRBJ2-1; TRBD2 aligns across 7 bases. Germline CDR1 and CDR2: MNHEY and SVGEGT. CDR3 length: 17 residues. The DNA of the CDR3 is TGTGCCAGCAGTTACCCTCTCGGGGCGGGAGCTAACAATGAGCGGTTCTTC. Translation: CASSYPLGAGANNERFF.

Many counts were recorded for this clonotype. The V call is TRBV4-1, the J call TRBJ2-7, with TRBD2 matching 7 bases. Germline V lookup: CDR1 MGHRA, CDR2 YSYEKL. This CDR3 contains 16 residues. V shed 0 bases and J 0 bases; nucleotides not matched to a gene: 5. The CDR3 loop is CASSQDPSGYSYEQYF. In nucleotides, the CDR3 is TGCGCCAGCAGCCAAGATCCTAGCGGTTACTCCTACGAGCAGTACTTC.

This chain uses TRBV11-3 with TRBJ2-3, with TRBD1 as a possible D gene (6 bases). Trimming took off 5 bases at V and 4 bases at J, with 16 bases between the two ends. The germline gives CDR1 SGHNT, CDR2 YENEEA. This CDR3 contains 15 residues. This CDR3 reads CASSRVVQGPDTQYF. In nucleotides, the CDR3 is TGTGCCAGCAGCCGGGTTGTACAGGGTCCAGATACGCAGTATTTT.

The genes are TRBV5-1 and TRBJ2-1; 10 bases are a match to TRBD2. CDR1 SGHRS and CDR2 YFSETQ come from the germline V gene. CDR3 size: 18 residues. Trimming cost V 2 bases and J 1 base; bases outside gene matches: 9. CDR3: CASSLRRTSGPSYNEQFF. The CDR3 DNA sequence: TGCGCCAGCAGCTTACGTCGGACTAGCGGACCTTCCTACAATGAGCAGTTCTTC.

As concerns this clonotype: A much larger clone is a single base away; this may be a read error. The CDR3 spells CASSVGASTDTQYF. The CDR3 coding sequence is TGTGCCAGCAGTGTGGGGGCAAGCACAGATACGCAGTATTTT. The chain recombines TRBV28 with TRBJ2-3; TRBD1 might be the D (6 bases). With 5 bases removed from V and 0 bases from J, the gap between germline ends came to 9 bases. The germline V gene encodes CDR1 MDHEN and CDR2 SYDVKM. The CDR3 runs to 14 residues.

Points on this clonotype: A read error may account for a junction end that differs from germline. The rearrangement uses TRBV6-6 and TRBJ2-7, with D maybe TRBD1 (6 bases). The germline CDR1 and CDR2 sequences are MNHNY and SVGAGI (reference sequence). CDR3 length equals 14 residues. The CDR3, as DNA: TGTGCCAGCAGAGAACCGGGACAAGACTACGAGCAGTGCTTC. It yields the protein CASREPGQDYEQCF.

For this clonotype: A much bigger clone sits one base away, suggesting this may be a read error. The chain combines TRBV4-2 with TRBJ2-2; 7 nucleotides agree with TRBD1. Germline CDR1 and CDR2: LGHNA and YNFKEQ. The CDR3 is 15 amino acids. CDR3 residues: CASRFDRENAGELFF. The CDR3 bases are TGTGCCAGCAGATTTGACAGGGAGAACGCCGGGGAGCTGTTTTTT.

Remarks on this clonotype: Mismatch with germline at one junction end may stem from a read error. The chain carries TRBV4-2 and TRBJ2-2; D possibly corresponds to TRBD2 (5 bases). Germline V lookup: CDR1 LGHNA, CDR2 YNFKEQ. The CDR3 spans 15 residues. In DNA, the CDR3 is TGTGCCAGCAGCCAAGAGGAACAGTGGGCCGGGGAGTTGTTTTTT. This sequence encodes CASSQEEQWAGELFF.